This T cell receptor beta chain was recorded in a study of T cell changes during pregnancy in multiple sclerosis (dated by TCRdb to the late 2010s). Study-level background: In women with multiple sclerosis, the researchers looked at how the T cell repertoire shifted as pregnancy progressed.

The library was obtained by the immunoSEQ multiplex PCR assay. TCRdb carries this immuneACCESS record with in-frame sequences only. Its versions omit some clonotypes, under half of them owing to an unresolved V gene in the studies checked, with the rest unexplained. Recorded for this sample are about 70,000 clones; roughly 94% of them occurred a single time. About 0.6% of the sample goes to the ten largest clones. To note about this clone: Its antigen remains undetermined. Base-call qualities are not available, and no considerably larger clone is one nucleotide away.

The CDR3 spans 16 residues, from the cysteine through the phenylalanine. The retained sequence is limited to the CDR3, 48 bases, with the frame set at the first base. Based on the germline V gene (reference sequence), the CDR1 and CDR2 sequences are LNHDA and SQIVND. V gives up 0 bases and J gives up 6 bases, and the segment between their germline ends measures 14 bases. The V and J genes are TRBV19 and TRBJ2-2; the D gene assignment is ambiguous. The sample in question was peripheral blood, obtained in the third trimester of pregnancy. This TCR was recovered from a female donor with multiple sclerosis, enrolled in a pregnancy study. For the CDR3, the sequence is CASSIEDTPDPGELFF. The DNA sequence is given as TGTGCCAGTAGTATAGAAGACACGCCGGATCCCGGGGAGCTGTTTTTT.